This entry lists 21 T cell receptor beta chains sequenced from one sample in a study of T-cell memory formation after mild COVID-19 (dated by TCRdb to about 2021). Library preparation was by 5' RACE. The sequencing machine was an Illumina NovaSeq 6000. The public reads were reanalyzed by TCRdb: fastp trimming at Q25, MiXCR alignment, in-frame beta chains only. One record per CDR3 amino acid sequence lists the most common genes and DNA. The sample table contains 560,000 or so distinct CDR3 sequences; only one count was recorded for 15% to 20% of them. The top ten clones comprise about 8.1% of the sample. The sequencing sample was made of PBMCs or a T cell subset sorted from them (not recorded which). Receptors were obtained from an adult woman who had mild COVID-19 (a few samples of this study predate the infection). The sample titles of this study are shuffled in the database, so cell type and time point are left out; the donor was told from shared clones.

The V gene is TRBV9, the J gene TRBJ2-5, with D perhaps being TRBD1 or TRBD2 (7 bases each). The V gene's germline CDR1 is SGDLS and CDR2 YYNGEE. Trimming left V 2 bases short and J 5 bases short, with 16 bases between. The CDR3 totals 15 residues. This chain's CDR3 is CASSVRGTAGETQYF. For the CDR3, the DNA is TGTGCCAGCAGCGTCAGGGGGACAGCGGGGGAGACCCAGTACTTC.

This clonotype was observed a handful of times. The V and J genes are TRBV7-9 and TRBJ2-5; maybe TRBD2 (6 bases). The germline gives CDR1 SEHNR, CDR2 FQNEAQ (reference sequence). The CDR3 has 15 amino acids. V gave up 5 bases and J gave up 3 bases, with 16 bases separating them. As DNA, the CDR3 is TGTGCCAGCAGCCAATCCGGGACTGTGGAAGAGACCCAGTACTTC. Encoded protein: CASSQSGTVEETQYF. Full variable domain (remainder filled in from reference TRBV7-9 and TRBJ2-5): DTGVSQNPRHKITKRGQNVTFRCDPISEHNRLYWYRQTLGQGPEFLTYFQNEAQLEKSRLLSDRFSAERPKGSFSTLEIQRTEQGDSAMYLCASSQSGTVEETQYFGPGTRLLVL.

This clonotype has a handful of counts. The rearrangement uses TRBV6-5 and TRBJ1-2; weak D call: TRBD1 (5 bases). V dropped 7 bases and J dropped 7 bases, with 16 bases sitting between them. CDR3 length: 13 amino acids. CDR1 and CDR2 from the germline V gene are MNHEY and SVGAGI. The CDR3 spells CASTPGLILGYTF. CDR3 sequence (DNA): TGTGCCAGCACCCCAGGGCTAATTCTTGGCTACACCTTC.

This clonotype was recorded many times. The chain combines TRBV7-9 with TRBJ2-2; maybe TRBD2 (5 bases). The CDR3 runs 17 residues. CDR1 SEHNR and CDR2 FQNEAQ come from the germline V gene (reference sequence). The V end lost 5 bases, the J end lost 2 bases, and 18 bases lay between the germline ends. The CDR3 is CASSHRVTSFNTGELFF. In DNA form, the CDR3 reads TGTGCCAGCAGCCACCGTGTTACTAGTTTTAACACCGGGGAGCTGTTTTTT. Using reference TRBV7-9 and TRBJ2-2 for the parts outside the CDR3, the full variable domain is DTGVSQNPRHKITKRGQNVTFRCDPISEHNRLYWYRQTLGQGPEFLTYFQNEAQLEKSRLLSDRFSAERPKGSFSTLEIQRTEQGDSAMYLCASSHRVTSFNTGELFFGEGSRLTVL.

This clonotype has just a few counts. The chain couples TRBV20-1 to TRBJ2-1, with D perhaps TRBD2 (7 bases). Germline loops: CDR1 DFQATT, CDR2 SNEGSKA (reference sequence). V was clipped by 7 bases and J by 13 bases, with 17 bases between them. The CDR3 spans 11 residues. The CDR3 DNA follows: TGCAGTGTTGCTAGCGGACAGCGACAGTTCTTC. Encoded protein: CSVASGQRQFF.

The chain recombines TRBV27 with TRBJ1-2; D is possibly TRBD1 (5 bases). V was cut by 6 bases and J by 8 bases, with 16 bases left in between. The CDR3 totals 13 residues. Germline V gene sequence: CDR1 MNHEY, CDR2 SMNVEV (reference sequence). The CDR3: CASSLIGGWGYTF. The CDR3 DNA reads TGTGCCAGCAGCTTAATCGGGGGTTGGGGCTACACCTTC.

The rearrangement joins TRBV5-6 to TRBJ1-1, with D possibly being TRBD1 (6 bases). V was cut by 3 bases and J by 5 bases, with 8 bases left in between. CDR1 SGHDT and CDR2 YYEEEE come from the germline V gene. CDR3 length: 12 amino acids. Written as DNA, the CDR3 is TGTGCCAGCAGCTGGGGGCAGACTGAAGCTTTCTTT. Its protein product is CASSWGQTEAFF.

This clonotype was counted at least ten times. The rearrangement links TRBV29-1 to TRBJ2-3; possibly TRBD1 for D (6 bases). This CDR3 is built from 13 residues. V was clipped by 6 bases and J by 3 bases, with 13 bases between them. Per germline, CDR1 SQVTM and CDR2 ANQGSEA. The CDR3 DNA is TGCAGCGTCTGGACAGTGGGAACAGATACGCAGTATTTT. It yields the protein CSVWTVGTDTQYF.

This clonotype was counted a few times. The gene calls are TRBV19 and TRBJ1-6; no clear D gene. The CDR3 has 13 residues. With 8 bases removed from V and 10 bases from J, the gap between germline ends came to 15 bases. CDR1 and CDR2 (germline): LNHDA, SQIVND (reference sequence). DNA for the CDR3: TGTGCCAGTTCTGCCGCGTTAAAGTCACCCCTCCACTTT. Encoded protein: CASSAALKSPLHF.

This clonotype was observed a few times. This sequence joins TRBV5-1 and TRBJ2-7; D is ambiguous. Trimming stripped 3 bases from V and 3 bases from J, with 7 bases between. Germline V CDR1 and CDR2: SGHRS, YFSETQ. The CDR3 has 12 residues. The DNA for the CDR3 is TGCGCCAGCAGCTCGCCTAACTACGAGCAGTACTTC. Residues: CASSSPNYEQYF.

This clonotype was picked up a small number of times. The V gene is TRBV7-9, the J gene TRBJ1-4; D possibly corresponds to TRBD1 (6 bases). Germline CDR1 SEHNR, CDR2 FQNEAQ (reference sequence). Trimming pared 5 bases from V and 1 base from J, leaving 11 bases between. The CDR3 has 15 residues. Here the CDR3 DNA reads TGTGCCAGCAGCCAGGAGGGGGGAACTAATGAAAAACTGTTTTTT. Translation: CASSQEGGTNEKLFF. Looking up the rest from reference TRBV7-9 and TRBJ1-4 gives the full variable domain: DTGVSQNPRHKITKRGQNVTFRCDPISEHNRLYWYRQTLGQGPEFLTYFQNEAQLEKSRLLSDRFSAERPKGSFSTLEIQRTEQGDSAMYLCASSQEGGTNEKLFFGSGTQLSVL.

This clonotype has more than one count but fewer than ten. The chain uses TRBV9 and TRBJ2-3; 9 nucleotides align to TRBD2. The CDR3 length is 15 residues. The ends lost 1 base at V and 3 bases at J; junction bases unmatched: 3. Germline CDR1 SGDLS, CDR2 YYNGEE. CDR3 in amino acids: CASSVSGRRTDTQYF. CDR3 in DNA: TGTGCCAGCAGCGTAAGCGGGAGGAGGACAGATACGCAGTATTTT. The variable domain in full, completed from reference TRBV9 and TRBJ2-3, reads DSGVTQTPKHLITATGQRVTLRCSPRSGDLSVYWYQQSLDQGLQFLIQYYNGEERAKGNILERFSAQQFPDLHSELNLSSLELGDSALYFCASSVSGRRTDTQYFGPGTRLTVL.

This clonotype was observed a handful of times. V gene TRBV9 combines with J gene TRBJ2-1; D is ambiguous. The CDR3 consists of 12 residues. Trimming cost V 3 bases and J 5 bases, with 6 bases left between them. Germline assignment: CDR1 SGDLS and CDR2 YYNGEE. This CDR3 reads CASSALNNEQFF. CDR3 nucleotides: TGTGCCAGCAGCGCCCTAAACAATGAGCAGTTCTTC.

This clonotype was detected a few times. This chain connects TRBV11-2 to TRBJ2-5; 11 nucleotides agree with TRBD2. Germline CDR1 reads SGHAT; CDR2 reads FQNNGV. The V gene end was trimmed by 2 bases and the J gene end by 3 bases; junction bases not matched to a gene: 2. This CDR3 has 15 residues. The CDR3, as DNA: TGTGCCAGCAGCTTATGGGGACTAGCGGAAGAGACCCAGTACTTC. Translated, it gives CASSLWGLAEETQYF.

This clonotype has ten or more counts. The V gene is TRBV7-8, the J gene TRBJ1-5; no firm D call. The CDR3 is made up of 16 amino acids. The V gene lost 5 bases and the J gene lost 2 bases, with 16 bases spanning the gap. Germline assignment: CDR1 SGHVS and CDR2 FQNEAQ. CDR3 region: CASSILSDRGNQPQHF. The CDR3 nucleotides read TGTGCCAGCAGCATTCTTAGTGATAGGGGCAATCAGCCCCAGCATTTT.

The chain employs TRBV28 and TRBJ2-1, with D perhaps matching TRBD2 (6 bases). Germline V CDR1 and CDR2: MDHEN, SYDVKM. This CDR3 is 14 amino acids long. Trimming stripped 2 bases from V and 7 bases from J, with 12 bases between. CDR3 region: CASSLGGTLNEQFF. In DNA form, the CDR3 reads TGTGCCAGCAGTTTAGGCGGGACTTTGAATGAGCAGTTCTTC.

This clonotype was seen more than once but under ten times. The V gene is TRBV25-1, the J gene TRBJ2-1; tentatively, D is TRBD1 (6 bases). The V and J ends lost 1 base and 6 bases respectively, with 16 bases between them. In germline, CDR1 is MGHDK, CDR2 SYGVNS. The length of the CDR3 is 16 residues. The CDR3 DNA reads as TGTGCCAGCAGTGAATTGCAGGGGTCCGTAGGCAATGAGCAGTTCTTC. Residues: CASSELQGSVGNEQFF.

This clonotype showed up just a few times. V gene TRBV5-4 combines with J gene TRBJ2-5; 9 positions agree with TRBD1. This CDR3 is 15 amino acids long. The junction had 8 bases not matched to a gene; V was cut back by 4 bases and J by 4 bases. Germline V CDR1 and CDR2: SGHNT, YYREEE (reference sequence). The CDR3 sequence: CASSPGTGFTETQYF. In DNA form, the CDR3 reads TGTGCCAGCAGCCCCGGGACAGGGTTTACAGAGACCCAGTACTTC.

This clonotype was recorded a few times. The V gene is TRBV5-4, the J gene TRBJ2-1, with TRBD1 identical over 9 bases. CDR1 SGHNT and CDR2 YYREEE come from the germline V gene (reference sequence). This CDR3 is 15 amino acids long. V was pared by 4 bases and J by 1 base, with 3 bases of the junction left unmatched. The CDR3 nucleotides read TGTGCCAGCAGCCGACAGGGGGGATCCTACAATGAGCAGTTCTTC. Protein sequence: CASSRQGGSYNEQFF.

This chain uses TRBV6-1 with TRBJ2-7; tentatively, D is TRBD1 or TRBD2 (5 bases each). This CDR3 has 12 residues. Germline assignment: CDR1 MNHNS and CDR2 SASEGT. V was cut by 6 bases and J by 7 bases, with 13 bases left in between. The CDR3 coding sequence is TGTGCCAGCAGCGGACACCGAGGGGAGCAGTACTTC. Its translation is CASSGHRGEQYF.

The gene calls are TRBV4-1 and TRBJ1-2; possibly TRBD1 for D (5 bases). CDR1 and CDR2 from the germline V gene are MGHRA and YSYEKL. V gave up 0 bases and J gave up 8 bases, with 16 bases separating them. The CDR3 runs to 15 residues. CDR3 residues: CASSQEGHPGSGYTF. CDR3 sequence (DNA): TGCGCCAGCAGCCAAGAAGGACACCCTGGGAGCGGCTACACCTTC.